The entry that follows covers one TCR beta chain sequence. What it binds is not known. This specimen comes from a study of CD8+ T cells in alopecia areata. The study's findings and limits: In scalp and blood, many expanded lesional clones persisted during tofacitinib. Scalp repertoires also include resident alphabeta T cells from normal skin.

Germline V lookup: CDR1 MNHNY, CDR2 SVGAGI (reference sequence). V lost 2 bases, J lost 7 bases, and 8 bases lay in between. The CDR3 has 12 amino acids. Sequencing relied on a cDNA template that was reverse transcribed from extracted RNA. Sequencing used immunoSEQ multiplex PCR; TCRdb keeps in-frame clones, though not all of them. Of approximately 43,000 clones detected, just over 65% appear once; the ten largest clones hold 21%. This sample's treatment: oral pan-JAK inhibitor, 5-10 mg twice daily. Researchers took lesional scalp punch biopsies and peripheral blood from people who were alopecia areata patients.

This clonotype originated in a human donor with alopecia areata. The rearrangement links TRBV6-6 to TRBJ1-1; D unclear. The sample here was CD8+ T cells sorted from blood, taken at week 4, from a patient treated with tofacitinib. The chain's CDR3 is CASSYVYNEAFF. CDR3 DNA sequence: TGTGCCAGCAGTTACGTCTACAATGAAGCTTTCTTT.